The 29 T cell receptor beta chains below come from one sample, sequenced in a study of beta chain features in type 1 diabetes. Expressed TCRB transcripts were sequenced after all isolated RNA was converted to cDNA. Using immunoSEQ multiplex PCR, the repertoire was profiled, and TCRdb retains in-frame clones only, with some absent. Here the sample spans 430,000 or so clones, over 9.5% being singletons. The specimen sequenced was naive CD4+ T cells from blood. Receptors originate from a woman between 18 and 29 years old in good health.

The gene calls are TRBV7-2 and TRBJ2-6; TRBD1 matches 9 bases. The CDR3 length is 16 residues. V was clipped by 5 bases and J by 0 bases; unmatched bases: 2. The germline V gene has CDR1 SGHTA and CDR2 FQGNSA. The CDR3 loop is CASSPGQGSGANVLTF. CDR3 DNA sequence: TGTGCCAGCAGCCCGGGACAGGGCTCTGGGGCCAACGTCCTGACTTTC.

This clone turned up a few times. The V gene is TRBV11-2, the J gene TRBJ2-1; TRBD2 might be the D (7 bases). The CDR3 is 13 residues long. Trimming shortened V by 0 bases and J by 12 bases, and 12 bases separated the two germline ends. Germline V lookup: CDR1 SGHAT, CDR2 FQNNGV. The chain's CDR3 is CASSLELGGVQFF. CDR3 coding DNA: TGTGCCAGCAGCTTAGAACTAGGGGGGGTGCAGTTCTTC.

CDR3 region: CASTWVGANYGYTF. CDR3 DNA sequence: TGTGCCAGCACCTGGGTAGGAGCTAACTATGGCTACACCTTC. The chain links TRBV28 to TRBJ1-2; D unclear. Looked up from germline, CDR1 is MDHEN and CDR2 is SYDVKM. Trimming pared 7 bases from V and 0 bases from J, leaving 12 bases between. The CDR3 contains 14 residues.

The chain is built from TRBV20-1 and TRBJ2-1; D gene ambiguous. V lost 4 bases and J lost 8, with 9 bases in between. Germline V gene data show CDR1 as DFQATT and CDR2 as SNEGSKA (reference sequence). CDR3 size: 11 residues. CDR3 loop: CSAKRGDEQFF. The CDR3 DNA is TGCAGTGCTAAACGTGGCGATGAGCAGTTCTTC.

The chain joins TRBV9 to TRBJ1-1, with no clear D. This CDR3 contains 13 residues. CDR1 SGDLS and CDR2 YYNGEE come from the germline V gene. V shed 4 bases and J shed 5 bases, with 12 bases lying between them. CDR3 sequence reads: CASSPTQRTEAFF. CDR3 nucleotide sequence: TGTGCCAGCAGCCCAACGCAAAGGACTGAAGCTTTCTTT.

The chain couples TRBV4-2 to TRBJ2-1; 8 bases are shared with TRBD1. Germline V gene lookup returns CDR1 LGHNA and CDR2 YNFKEQ. CDR3 length equals 17 residues. V shed 4 bases, J shed 5 bases, and the junction held 13 bases outside the gene matches. This CDR3 reads CASSRWPGGENHNEQFF. In nucleotides, the CDR3 is TGTGCCAGCAGCCGTTGGCCAGGGGGCGAGAATCACAATGAGCAGTTCTTC.

The rearrangement links TRBV11-3 to TRBJ1-1, with 9 bases fitting TRBD1. The germline V gene encodes CDR1 SGHNT and CDR2 YENEEA. The CDR3 sequence is 14 residues long. The trim removed 6 bases at V and 3 bases at J, leaving 5 bases unmatched. The CDR3 sequence: CASRTQGAHTEAFF. CDR3 DNA sequence: TGTGCCAGCAGGACACAGGGGGCCCACACTGAAGCTTTCTTT.

V is TRBV19 and J is TRBJ2-1; TRBD2 matches at 10 bases. V was clipped by 5 bases and J by 10 bases; unmatched bases: 5. The CDR3 has 13 amino acids. CDR1 is LNHDA, CDR2 SQIVND, per germline (reference sequence). Here the CDR3 reads CASSLAGAREQFF. The CDR3 DNA reads as TGTGCCAGTAGTCTAGCGGGAGCCCGCGAGCAGTTCTTC.

The table lists this clone with a few counts. The genes are TRBV28 and TRBJ2-3, with D tentatively TRBD1 (6 bases). The germline V gene has CDR1 MDHEN and CDR2 SYDVKM. V shed 3 bases and J shed 5 bases, with 24 bases lying between them. The CDR3 totals 18 residues. CDR3 loop: CASSFFPRGRGYRDTQYF. CDR3 DNA: TGTGCCAGCAGTTTTTTCCCCCGTGGCAGGGGTTACCGAGATACGCAGTATTTT.

This clone turned up a few times. The chain couples TRBV7-4 to TRBJ2-1; TRBD2 matches 11 bases. The junction had 2 bases not matched to a gene; V was cut back by 3 bases and J by 4 bases. CDR3 length: 15 amino acids. Germline CDR1 and CDR2: SGHVT and SQSDAQ. The CDR3 spells CASSFSSGGYNEQFF. DNA of the CDR3: TGTGCCAGCAGCTTTTCTAGCGGGGGGTACAATGAGCAGTTCTTC.

This clone was seen only once. The chain carries TRBV9 and TRBJ2-7; D might be TRBD1 (6 bases). Trimming stripped 4 bases from V and 3 bases from J, with 17 bases between. CDR3 length: 15 residues. Germline V lookup: CDR1 SGDLS, CDR2 YYNGEE. CDR3 nucleotides: TGTGCCAGCAGCCCCCGAATGGACAGATACTACGAGCAGTACGTC. This sequence encodes CASSPRMDRYYEQYV.

This clone turned up a few times. The chain recombines TRBV29-1 with TRBJ2-1, with 10 bases that match TRBD1. This CDR3 spans 16 amino acids. With 2 bases clipped from V and 7 bases from J, the junction kept 11 bases outside the gene matches. Germline-derived CDR1 and CDR2 are SQVTM and ANQGSEA. In DNA form, the CDR3 reads TGCAGCGTTGAACAACCCGACAGGGGGCGTATGAATGAGCAGTTCTTC. Translating it yields CSVEQPDRGRMNEQFF.

This clone was detected only a few times. The chain links TRBV15 to TRBJ2-2; 7 bases map to TRBD1. Germline assignment: CDR1 LNHNV and CDR2 YYDKDF (reference sequence). This CDR3 has 17 residues. J was trimmed by 4 bases and V by 0 bases; bases with no gene match: 8. The CDR3 sequence is CATSRDPTGLATGELFF. The CDR3 DNA reads TGTGCCACCAGCAGAGATCCGACAGGGTTGGCCACCGGGGAGCTGTTTTTT.

This chain connects TRBV9 to TRBJ2-7, with D perhaps TRBD1 or TRBD2 (5 bases each). V lost 2 bases to trimming and J lost 0 bases, with 9 bases between them. The CDR3 covers 14 residues. CDR1 and CDR2 from the germline V gene are SGDLS and YYNGEE. This chain's CDR3 is CASSVRGNSYEQYF. The CDR3 bases are TGTGCCAGCAGCGTGAGGGGAAACTCCTACGAGCAGTACTTC.

Comments on this clone: At the DNA level, this CDR3 is encoded by other sequences in the same sample as well. The chain couples TRBV5-1 to TRBJ2-7; no clear D. There are 13 residues in the CDR3. The V gene lost 2 bases and the J gene lost 1 base, with 7 bases spanning the gap. Per germline, CDR1 SGHRS and CDR2 YFSETQ. CDR3 residues: CASSFPGSYEQYF. The CDR3 region has the DNA TGCGCCAGCAGCTTCCCAGGTTCCTACGAGCAGTACTTC.

At least ten counts were recorded for this clone. The chain couples TRBV29-1 to TRBJ2-3; 14 nucleotides match TRBD2. Unmatched junction bases numbered 8, after V lost 5 bases and J lost 10 bases. From germline, CDR1 is SQVTM and CDR2 ANQGSEA. This CDR3 comprises 14 residues. CDR3 region: CSVSPGTSGSAQYF. CDR3 sequence (DNA): TGCAGCGTTAGCCCTGGGACTAGCGGGAGTGCGCAGTATTTT.

This clone appeared a few times. The chain has TRBV15 and TRBJ2-5; TRBD1 might be the D (5 bases). This CDR3 is built from 14 residues. The V gene lost 5 bases and the J gene lost 5 bases, with 15 bases spanning the gap. The V gene's germline CDR1 is LNHNV and CDR2 YYDKDF (reference sequence). The CDR3 DNA reads TGTGCCACCAGCGACGCGACCAAGGGGGAGACCCAGTACTTC. Translating gives CATSDATKGETQYF.

This clone was picked up a small number of times. The rearrangement joins TRBV7-9 to TRBJ2-5; the match to TRBD1 covers 7 bases. This CDR3 contains 16 residues. The junction had 13 bases not matched to a gene; V was cut back by 5 bases and J by 4 bases. Germline V gene lookup returns CDR1 SEHNR and CDR2 FQNEAQ (reference sequence). CDR3 protein: CASSRLGTAVGETQYF. The CDR3 DNA is TGTGCCAGCAGCAGACTCGGGACAGCAGTCGGAGAGACCCAGTACTTC.

CDR3 sequence reads: CASSLGDFTDTQYF. CDR3 coding DNA: TGCGCCAGCAGTCTTGGGGATTTCACAGATACGCAGTATTTT. The chain carries TRBV5-1 and TRBJ2-3; D is uncertain. The CDR3 spans 14 residues. CDR1 and CDR2 (germline): SGHRS, YFSETQ. The V end lost 5 bases, the J end lost 2 bases, and 12 bases lay between the germline ends.

The V call is TRBV4-1, the J call TRBJ2-1; TRBD2 agrees at 9 bases. Germline V gene sequence: CDR1 MGHRA, CDR2 YSYEKL. The CDR3 is made up of 16 amino acids. V lost 1 base to trimming and J lost 0 bases; unmatched junction nucleotides: 1. The CDR3 nucleotides read TGCGCCAGCAGCCAAGTTAGCGGGAGCTCCTACAATGAGCAGTTCTTC. Translated, it gives CASSQVSGSSYNEQFF.

The chain employs TRBV18 and TRBJ1-1; D remains unclear. Germline-derived CDR1 and CDR2 are KGHSH and LQKENI. V shed 1 base and J shed 3 bases, with 3 bases lying between them. This CDR3 region has 12 residues. In DNA, the CDR3 is TGTGCCAGCTCACCACAAGACACTGAAGCTTTCTTT. Its translation is CASSPQDTEAFF.

The chain combines TRBV6-1 with TRBJ2-7, with a tentative D call TRBD1 (6 bases). CDR1 and CDR2 from the germline V gene are MNHNS and SASEGT. Trimming cost V 0 bases and J 0 bases, with 12 bases left between them. This CDR3 region has 16 residues. The CDR3 loop is CASSEARGFRSYEQYV. For the CDR3, the DNA is TGTGCCAGCAGTGAAGCGAGGGGGTTCCGCTCCTACGAGCAGTACGTC.

The CDR3 spells CASSPEQGGLREYF. As DNA, the CDR3 is TGTGCCAGCTCCCCGGAGCAGGGGGGTCTACGAGAGTACTTC. J is TRBJ2-7 and V is TRBV18; possible D gene TRBD1, 7 bases. The V end was cut by 6 bases, the J end by 11 bases, with 23 bases between. The CDR3 runs 14 residues. CDR1 KGHSH and CDR2 LQKENI come from the germline V gene.

The J gene is TRBJ2-1, the V gene TRBV9; unclear D gene. The CDR3 is 13 residues long. V lost 0 bases to trimming and J lost 8 bases, with 9 bases between them. CDR1 and CDR2 (germline): SGDLS, YYNGEE. The CDR3 DNA reads as TGTGCCAGCAGCGTAGGAAATATCCATGAGCAGTTCTTC. As protein: CASSVGNIHEQFF.

This chain joins TRBV11-1 and TRBJ2-1; TRBD1 matches 8 bases. CDR1 SGHAT and CDR2 FQDESV come from the germline V gene (reference sequence). The CDR3 runs to 14 residues. Unmatched junction bases numbered 5, after V lost 1 base and J lost 9 bases. The DNA for the CDR3 is TGTGCCAGCAGCTTAGACGGACAGGGTCTTGAGCAGTTCTTC. Translated: CASSLDGQGLEQFF.

J is TRBJ2-7 and V is TRBV30; 11 bases fit TRBD2. With V trimmed by 0 bases and J by 6 bases, 19 bases remained unmatched. The germline CDR1 and CDR2 sequences are GTSNPN and SVGIG (reference sequence). CDR3 size: 19 residues. CDR3 DNA: TGTGCCTGGAGTGTACTTCGGACTAGCGGGCCCGGGACTACTGCCGAGCAGTACTTC. Protein product: CAWSVLRTSGPGTTAEQYF.

The chain combines TRBV5-1 with TRBJ2-5; TRBD1 matches 7 bases. CDR1 is SGHRS and CDR2 is YFSETQ in the germline V gene. V lost 2 bases, J lost 1 base, and 2 bases stayed unmatched. The length of the CDR3 is 14 residues. The CDR3 DNA is TGCGCCAGCAGCTTCGGACAGGTCCAAGAGACCCAGTACTTC. It translates to CASSFGQVQETQYF.

The chain has TRBV9 and TRBJ2-3; 8 nucleotides match TRBD1. The CDR3 covers 14 residues. V was clipped by 3 bases and J by 5 bases; unmatched bases: 5. Germline-derived CDR1 and CDR2 are SGDLS and YYNGEE. DNA of the CDR3: TGTGCCAGCAGCGCCAGGGGGCCAGGAGATACGCAGTATTTT. It is translated as CASSARGPGDTQYF.

The chain recombines TRBV5-6 with TRBJ2-1, with 14 bases aligning to TRBD2. The CDR3 spans 19 residues. The V and J ends lost 4 bases and 8 bases, in that order; junction bases with no gene match: 17. Germline values: CDR1 SGHDT, CDR2 YYEEEE. CDR3 nucleotides: TGTGCCAGCAGCCCCTTACTCGTAGGGACTAGCGGGAGATCGGATGAGCAGTTCTTC. It yields the protein CASSPLLVGTSGRSDEQFF.